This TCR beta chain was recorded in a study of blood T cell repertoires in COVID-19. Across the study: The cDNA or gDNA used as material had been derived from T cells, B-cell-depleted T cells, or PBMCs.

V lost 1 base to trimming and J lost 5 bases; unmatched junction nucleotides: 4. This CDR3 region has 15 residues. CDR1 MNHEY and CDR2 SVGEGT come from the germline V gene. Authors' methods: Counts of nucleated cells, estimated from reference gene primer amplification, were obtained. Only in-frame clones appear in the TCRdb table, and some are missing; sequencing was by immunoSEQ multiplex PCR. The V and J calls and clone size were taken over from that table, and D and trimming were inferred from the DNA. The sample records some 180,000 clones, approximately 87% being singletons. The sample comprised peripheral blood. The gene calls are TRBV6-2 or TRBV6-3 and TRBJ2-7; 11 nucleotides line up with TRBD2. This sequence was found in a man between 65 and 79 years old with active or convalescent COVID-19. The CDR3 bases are TGTGCCAGCAGTTACTGGGGGACTAGCGGTCACGAGCAGTACTTC. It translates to CASSYWGTSGHEQYF.